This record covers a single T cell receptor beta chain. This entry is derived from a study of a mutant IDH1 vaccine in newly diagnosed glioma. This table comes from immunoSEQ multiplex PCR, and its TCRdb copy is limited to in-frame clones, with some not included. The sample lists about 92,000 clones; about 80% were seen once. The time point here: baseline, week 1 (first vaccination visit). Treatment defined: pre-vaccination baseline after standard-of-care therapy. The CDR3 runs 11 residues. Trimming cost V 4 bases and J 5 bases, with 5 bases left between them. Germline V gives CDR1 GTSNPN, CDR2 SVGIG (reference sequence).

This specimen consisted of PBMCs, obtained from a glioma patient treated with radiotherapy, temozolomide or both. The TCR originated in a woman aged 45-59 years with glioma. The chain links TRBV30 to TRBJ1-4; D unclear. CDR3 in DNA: TGTGCCTGGATGCGGAATGAAAAACTGTTTTTT. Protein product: CAWMRNEKLFF.